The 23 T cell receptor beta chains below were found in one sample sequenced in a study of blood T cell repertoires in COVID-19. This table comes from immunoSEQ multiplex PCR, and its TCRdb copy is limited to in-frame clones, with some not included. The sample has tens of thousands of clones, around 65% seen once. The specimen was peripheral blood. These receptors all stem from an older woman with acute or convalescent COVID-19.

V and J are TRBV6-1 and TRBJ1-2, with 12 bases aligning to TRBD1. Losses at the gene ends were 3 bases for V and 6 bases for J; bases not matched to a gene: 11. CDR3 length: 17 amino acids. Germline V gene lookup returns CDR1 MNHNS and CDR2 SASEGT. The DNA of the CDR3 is TGTGCCAGCAGTGAGCGGTCGGGGACAGGGGGCCAGGATGGCTACACCTTC. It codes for CASSERSGTGGQDGYTF.

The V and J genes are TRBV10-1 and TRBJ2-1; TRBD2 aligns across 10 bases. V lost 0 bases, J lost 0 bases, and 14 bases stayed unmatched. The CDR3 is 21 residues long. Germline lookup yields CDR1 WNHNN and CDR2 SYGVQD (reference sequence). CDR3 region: CASSESTRLAGAHNSYNEQFF. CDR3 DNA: TGCGCCAGCAGTGAGTCGACTCGTCTAGCGGGAGCCCACAACTCCTACAATGAGCAGTTCTTC.

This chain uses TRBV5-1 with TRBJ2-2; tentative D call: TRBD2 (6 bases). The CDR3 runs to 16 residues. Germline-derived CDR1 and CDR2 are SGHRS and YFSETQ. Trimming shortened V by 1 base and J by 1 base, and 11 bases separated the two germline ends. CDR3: CASSLSRLENTGELFF. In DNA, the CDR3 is TGCGCCAGCAGCTTGTCCCGACTAGAGAACACCGGGGAGCTGTTTTTT. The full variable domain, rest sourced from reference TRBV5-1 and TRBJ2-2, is KAGVTQTPRYLIKTRGQQVTLSCSPISGHRSVSWYQQTPGQGLQFLFEYFSETQRNKGNFPGRFSGRQFSNSRSEMNVSTLELGDSALYLCASSLSRLENTGELFFGEGSRLTVL.

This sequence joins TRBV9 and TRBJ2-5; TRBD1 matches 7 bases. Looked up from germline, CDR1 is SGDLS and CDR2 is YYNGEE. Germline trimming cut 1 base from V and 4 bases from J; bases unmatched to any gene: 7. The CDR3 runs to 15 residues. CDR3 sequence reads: CASSVKGASRETQYF. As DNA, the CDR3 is TGTGCCAGCAGCGTAAAGGGGGCGAGTAGAGAGACCCAGTACTTC.

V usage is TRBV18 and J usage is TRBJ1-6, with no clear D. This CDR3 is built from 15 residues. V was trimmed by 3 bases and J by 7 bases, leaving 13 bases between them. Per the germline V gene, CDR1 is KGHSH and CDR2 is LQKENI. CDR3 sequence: CASSPLGSVNSPLHF. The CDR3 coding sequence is TGTGCCAGCTCACCGTTGGGTAGCGTAAATTCACCCCTCCACTTT.

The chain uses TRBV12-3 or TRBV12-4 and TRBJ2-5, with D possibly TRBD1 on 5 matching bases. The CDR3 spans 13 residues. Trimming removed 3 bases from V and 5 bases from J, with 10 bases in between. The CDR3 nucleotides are TGTGCCAGCAGTTTTCATCAGGGTGAGACCCAGTACTTC. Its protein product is CASSFHQGETQYF.

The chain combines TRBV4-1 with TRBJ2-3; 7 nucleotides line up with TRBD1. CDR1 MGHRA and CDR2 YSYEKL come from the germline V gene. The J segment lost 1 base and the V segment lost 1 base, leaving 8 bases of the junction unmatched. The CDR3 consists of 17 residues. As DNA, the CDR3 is TGCGCCAGCAGCCAAGGTATCTCCGGGACAGGCACAGATACGCAGTATTTT. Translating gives CASSQGISGTGTDTQYF.

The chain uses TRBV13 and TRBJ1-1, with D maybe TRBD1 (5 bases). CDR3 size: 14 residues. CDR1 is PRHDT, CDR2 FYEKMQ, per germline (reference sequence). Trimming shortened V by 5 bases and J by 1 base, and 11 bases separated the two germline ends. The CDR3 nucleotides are TGTGCCAGCAGCCGGACATTTGGGAACACTGAAGCTTTCTTT. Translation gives CASSRTFGNTEAFF.

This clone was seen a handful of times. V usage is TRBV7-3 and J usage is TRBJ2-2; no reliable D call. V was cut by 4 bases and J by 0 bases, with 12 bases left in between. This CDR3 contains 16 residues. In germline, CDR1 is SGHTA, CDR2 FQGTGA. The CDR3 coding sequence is TGTGCCAGCAGCTCCTCTCCTTCTCCGAACACCGGGGAGCTGTTTTTT. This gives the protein CASSSSPSPNTGELFF.

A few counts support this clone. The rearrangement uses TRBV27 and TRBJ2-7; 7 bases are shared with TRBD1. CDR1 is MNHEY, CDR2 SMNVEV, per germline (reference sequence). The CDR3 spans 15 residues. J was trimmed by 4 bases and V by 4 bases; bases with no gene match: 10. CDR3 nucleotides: TGTGCCAGCAGTTCGGCCGTGACAGGGCGATACGAGCAGTACTTC. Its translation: CASSSAVTGRYEQYF.

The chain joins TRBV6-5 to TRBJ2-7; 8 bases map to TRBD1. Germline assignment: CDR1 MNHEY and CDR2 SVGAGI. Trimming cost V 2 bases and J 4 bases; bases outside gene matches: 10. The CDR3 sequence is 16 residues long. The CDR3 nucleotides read TGTGCCAGCAGTTACCAGCGGAGCGGACAGGGTTACGAGCAGTACTTC. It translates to CASSYQRSGQGYEQYF.

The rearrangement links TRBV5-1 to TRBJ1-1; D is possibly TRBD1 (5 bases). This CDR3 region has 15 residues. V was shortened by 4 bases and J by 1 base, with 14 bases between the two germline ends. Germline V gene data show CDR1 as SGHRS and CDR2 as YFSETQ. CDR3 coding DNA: TGCGCCAGCAGCCCGGGACTCAACCAGAACACTGAAGCTTTCTTT. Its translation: CASSPGLNQNTEAFF.

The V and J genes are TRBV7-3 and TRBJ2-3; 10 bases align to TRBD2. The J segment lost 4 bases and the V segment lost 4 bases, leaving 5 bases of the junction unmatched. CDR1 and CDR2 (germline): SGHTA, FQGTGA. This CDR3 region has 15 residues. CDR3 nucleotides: TGTGCCAGCAGCTATAGCGGGGGGTTGGCAGATACGCAGTATTTT. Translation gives CASSYSGGLADTQYF.

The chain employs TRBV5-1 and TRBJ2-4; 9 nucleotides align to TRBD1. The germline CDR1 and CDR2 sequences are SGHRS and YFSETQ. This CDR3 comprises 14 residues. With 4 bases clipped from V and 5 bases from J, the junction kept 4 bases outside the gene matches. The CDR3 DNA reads TGCGCCAGCAGCACAGGGGGCCCCGAAAACATTCAGTACTTC. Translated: CASSTGGPENIQYF.

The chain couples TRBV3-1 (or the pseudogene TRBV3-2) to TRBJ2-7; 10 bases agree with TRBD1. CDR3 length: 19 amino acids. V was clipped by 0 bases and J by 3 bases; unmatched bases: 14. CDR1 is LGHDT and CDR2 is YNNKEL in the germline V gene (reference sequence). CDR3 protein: CASSQDCSGTGEYSYEQYF. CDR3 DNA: TGTGCCAGCAGCCAAGATTGTTCGGGGACAGGGGAGTATAGCTACGAGCAGTACTTC.

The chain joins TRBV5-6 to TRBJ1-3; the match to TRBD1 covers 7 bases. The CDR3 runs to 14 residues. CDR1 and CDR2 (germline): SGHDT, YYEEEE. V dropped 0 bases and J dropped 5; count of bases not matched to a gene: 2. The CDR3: CASSLGQGRNTIYF. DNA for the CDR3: TGTGCCAGCAGCTTGGGACAGGGTCGAAACACCATATATTTT.

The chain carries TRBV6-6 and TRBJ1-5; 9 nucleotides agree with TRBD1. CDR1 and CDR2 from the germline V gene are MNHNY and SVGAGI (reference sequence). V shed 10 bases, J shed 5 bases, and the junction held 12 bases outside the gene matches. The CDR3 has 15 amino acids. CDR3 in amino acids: CATSRQGGKHQPQHF. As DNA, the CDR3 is TGTGCCACCTCTCGACAGGGGGGGAAGCATCAGCCCCAGCATTTT.

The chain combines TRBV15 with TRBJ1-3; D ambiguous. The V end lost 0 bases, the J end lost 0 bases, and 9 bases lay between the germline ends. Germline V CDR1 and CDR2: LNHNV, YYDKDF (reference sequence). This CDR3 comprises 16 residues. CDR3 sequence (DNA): TGTGCCACCAGCAGAGATCTAGTAAACTCTGGAAACACCATATATTTT. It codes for CATSRDLVNSGNTIYF.

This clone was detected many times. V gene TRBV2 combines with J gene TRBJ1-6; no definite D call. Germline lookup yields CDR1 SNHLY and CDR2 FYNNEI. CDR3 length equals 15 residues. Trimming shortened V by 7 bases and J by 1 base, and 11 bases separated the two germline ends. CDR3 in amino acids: CASTRDWSYNSPLHF. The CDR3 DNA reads TGTGCCAGCACGAGAGACTGGTCCTATAATTCACCCCTCCACTTT. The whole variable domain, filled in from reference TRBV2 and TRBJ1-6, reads EPEVTQTPSHQVTQMGQEVILRCVPISNHLYFYWYRQILGQKVEFLVSFYNNEISEKSEIFDDQFSVERPDGSNFTLKIRSTKLEDSAMYFCASTRDWSYNSPLHFGNGTRLTVT.

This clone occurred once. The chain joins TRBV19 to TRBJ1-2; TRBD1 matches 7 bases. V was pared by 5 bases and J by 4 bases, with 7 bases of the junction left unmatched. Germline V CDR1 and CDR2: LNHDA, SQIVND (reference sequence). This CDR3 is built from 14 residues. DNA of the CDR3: TGTGCCAGTAGTCTTTTCGACAGGGCCTATGGCTACACCTTC. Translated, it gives CASSLFDRAYGYTF.

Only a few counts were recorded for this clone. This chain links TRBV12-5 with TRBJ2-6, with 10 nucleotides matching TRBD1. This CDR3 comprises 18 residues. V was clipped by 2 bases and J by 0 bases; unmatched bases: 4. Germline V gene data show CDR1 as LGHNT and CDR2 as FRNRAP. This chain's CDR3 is CASGLRTGGLSGANVLTF. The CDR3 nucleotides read TGTGCTAGTGGTTTGAGGACAGGGGGGCTCTCTGGGGCCAACGTCCTGACTTTC.

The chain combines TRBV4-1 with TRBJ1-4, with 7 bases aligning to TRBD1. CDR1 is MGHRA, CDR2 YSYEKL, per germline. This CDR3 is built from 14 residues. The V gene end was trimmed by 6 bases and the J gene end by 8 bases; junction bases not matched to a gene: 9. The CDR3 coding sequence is TGCGCCAGCAGAAAGACAGGGTTCACGGAAAAACTGTTTTTT. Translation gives CASRKTGFTEKLFF.

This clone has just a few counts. The CDR3 DNA is TGTGCCAGCAGCTTAGATCGAGCCTCTAACTATGGCTACACCTTC. Its translation: CASSLDRASNYGYTF. This chain uses TRBV7-2 with TRBJ1-2; no clear D gene. Looked up from germline, CDR1 is SGHTA and CDR2 is FQGNSA. The ends were cut back, 1 base at V and 0 bases at J, with 9 bases in the middle. CDR3 size: 15 residues.